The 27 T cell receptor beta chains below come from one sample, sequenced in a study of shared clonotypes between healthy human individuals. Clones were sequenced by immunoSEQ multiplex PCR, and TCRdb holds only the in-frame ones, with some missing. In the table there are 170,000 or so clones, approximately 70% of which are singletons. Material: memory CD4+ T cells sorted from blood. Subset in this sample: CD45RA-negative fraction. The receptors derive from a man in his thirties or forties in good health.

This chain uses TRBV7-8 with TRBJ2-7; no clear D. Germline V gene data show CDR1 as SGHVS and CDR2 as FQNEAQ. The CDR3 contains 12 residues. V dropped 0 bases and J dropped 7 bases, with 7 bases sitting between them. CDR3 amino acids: CASSLAFREQYF. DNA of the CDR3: TGTGCCAGCAGCTTAGCGTTCCGGGAGCAGTACTTC.

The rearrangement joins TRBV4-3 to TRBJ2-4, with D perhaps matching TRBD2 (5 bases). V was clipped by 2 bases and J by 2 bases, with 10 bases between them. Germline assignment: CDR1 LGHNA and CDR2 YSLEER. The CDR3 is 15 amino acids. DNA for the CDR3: TGCGCCAGCAGCCAAAATCGGGGAACCAAAAACATTCAGTACTTC. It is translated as CASSQNRGTKNIQYF.

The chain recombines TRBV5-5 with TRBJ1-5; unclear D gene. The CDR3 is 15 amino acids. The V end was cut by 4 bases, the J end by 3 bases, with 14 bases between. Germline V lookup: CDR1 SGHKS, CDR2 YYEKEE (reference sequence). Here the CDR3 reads CASSPQPQPNQPQHF. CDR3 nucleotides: TGTGCCAGCAGCCCCCAGCCGCAGCCCAATCAGCCCCAGCATTTT.

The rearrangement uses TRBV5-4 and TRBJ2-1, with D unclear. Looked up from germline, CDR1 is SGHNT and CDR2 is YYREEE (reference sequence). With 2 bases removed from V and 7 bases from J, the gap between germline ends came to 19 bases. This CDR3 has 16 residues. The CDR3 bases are TGTGCCAGCAGCTTCAGTATGAGTTTAGGCCGGAATGAGCAGTTCTTC. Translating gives CASSFSMSLGRNEQFF.

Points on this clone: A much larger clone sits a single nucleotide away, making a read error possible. Here the CDR3 reads CASRQSSGNTIYF. The CDR3 region has the DNA TGTGCCAGCAGGCAGAGCTCTGGAAACACCATATATTTT. The V call is TRBV2, the J call TRBJ1-3; D uncertain. Germline CDR1 reads SNHLY; CDR2 reads FYNNEI. Between the trimmed V and J ends, which lost 6 bases and 0 bases, there was a span of 6 bases. The CDR3 spans 13 residues.

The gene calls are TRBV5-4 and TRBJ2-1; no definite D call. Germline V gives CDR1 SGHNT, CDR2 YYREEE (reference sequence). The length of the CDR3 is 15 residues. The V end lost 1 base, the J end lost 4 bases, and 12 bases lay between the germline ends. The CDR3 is CASSLPLGYYNEQFF. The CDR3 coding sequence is TGTGCCAGCAGCTTGCCCTTGGGCTATTACAATGAGCAGTTCTTC.

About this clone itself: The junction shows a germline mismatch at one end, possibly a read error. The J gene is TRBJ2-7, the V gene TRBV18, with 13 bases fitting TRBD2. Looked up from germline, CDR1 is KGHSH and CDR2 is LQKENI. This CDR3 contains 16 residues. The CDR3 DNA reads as TGTGCCAGCTCATCACCCGGGACTAGCGGGACCTACGAGCAGTACTTC. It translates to CASSSPGTSGTYEQYF.

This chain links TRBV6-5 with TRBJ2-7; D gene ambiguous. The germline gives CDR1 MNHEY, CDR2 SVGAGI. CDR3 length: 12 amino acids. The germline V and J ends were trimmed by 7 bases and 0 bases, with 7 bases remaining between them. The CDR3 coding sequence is TGTGCCAGCAAAACTTCCTCCTACGAGCAGTACTTC. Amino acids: CASKTSSYEQYF.

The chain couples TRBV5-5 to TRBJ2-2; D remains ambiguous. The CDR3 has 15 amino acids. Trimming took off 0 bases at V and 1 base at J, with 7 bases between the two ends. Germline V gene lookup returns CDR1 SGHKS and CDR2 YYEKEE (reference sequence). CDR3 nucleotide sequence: TGTGCCAGCAGCTTGGACAGTCTGAACACCGGGGAGCTGTTTTTT. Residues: CASSLDSLNTGELFF.

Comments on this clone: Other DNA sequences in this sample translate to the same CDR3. CDR3 in DNA: TGTGCCAGCAGTCAAGTCGGGGGTCGGGACGGGGAGCTGTTTTTT. It yields the protein CASSQVGGRDGELFF. This chain uses TRBV7-8 with TRBJ2-2, with D tentatively TRBD2 (6 bases). This CDR3 has 15 residues. Germline values: CDR1 SGHVS, CDR2 FQNEAQ. Trimming left V 6 bases short and J 7 bases short, with 18 bases between. The entire variable domain, with the rest obtained from reference TRBV7-8 and TRBJ2-2, is as follows: GAGVSQSPRYKVAKRGQDVALRCDPISGHVSLFWYQQALGQGPEFLTYFQNEAQLDKSGLPSDRFFAERPEGSVSTLKIQRTQQEDSAVYLCASSQVGGRDGELFFGEGSRLTVL.

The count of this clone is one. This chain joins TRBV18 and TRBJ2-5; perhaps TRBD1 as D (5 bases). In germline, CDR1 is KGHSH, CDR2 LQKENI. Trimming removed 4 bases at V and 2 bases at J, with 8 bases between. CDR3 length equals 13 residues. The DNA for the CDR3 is TGTGCCAGCTCACAGGGGAATCAAGAGACCCAGTACTTC. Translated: CASSQGNQETQYF. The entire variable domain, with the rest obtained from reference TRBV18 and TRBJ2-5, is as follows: NAGVMQNPRHLVRRRGQEARLRCSPMKGHSHVYWYRQLPEEGLKFMVYLQKENIIDESGMPKERFSAEFPKEGPSILRIQQVVRGDSAAYFCASSQGNQETQYFGPGTRLLVL.

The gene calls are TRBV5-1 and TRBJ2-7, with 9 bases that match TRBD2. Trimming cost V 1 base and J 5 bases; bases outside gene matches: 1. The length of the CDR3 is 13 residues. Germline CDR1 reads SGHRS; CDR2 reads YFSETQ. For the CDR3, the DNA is TGCGCCAGCAGCTTGCGGACTAGCGACGAGCAGTACTTC. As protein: CASSLRTSDEQYF.

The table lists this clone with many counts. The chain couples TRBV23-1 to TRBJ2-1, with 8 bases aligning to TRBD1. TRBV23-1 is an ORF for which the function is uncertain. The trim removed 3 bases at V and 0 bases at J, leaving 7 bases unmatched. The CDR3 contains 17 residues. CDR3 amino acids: CASSHPTGESSYNEQFF. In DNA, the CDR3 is TGCGCCAGCAGTCATCCGACAGGGGAGAGCTCCTACAATGAGCAGTTCTTC.

The CDR3: CSVRISQETQYF. The CDR3 nucleotides are TGCAGCGTTAGGATCAGCCAAGAGACCCAGTACTTC. The chain combines TRBV29-1 with TRBJ2-5, with D unresolved. V lost 5 bases and J lost 1, with 8 bases in between. Germline V gives CDR1 SQVTM, CDR2 ANQGSEA. CDR3 length: 12 amino acids.

In nucleotides, the CDR3 is TGCGCCAGCAGCTTGGTAGGGGGGTCAGATACGCAGTATTTT. This encodes CASSLVGGSDTQYF. The chain recombines TRBV5-1 with TRBJ2-3; D might be TRBD1 or TRBD2, each matching 6 bases. V was shortened by 0 bases and J by 4 bases, with 9 bases between the two germline ends. The CDR3 extends over 14 amino acids. Per the germline V gene, CDR1 is SGHRS and CDR2 is YFSETQ.

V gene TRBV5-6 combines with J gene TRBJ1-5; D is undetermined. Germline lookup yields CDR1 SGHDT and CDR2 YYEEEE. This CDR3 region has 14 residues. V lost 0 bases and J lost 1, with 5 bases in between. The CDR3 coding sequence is TGTGCCAGCAGCTTGGAGAAAAGCAATCAGCCCCAGCATTTT. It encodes CASSLEKSNQPQHF. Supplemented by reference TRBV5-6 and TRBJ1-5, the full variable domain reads DAGVTQSPTHLIKTRGQQVTLRCSPKSGHDTVSWYQQALGQGPQFIFQYYEEEERQRGNFPDRFSGHQFPNYSSELNVNALLLGDSALYLCASSLEKSNQPQHFGDGTRLSIL.

Here the CDR3 reads CAWSVMGGGDIQYF. DNA of the CDR3: TGTGCCTGGAGTGTAATGGGAGGTGGTGACATTCAGTACTTC. The rearrangement joins TRBV30 to TRBJ2-4; D may be TRBD2 (6 bases). This CDR3 region has 14 residues. V lost 0 bases and J 8 bases, leaving 14 bases between the germline ends. The germline V gene encodes CDR1 GTSNPN and CDR2 SVGIG (reference sequence).

CDR3 coding DNA: TGTGCCAGCAGTTTAAGGGGCAGCGATCCTTATGGCTACACCTTC. Its protein product is CASSLRGSDPYGYTF. This chain links TRBV28 with TRBJ1-2; a possible D gene is TRBD1 (5 bases). The germline CDR1 and CDR2 sequences are MDHEN and SYDVKM. The CDR3 sequence is 15 residues long. Between the trimmed V and J ends, which lost 2 bases and 5 bases, there was a span of 15 bases.

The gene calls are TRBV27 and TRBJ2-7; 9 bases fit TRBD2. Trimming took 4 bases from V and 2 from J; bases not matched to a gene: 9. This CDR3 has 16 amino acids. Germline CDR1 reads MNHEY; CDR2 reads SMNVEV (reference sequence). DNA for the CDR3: TGTGCCAGCAGTTCTATAAGTAGCGGGAGTGCCTACGAGCAGTACTTC. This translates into CASSSISSGSAYEQYF.

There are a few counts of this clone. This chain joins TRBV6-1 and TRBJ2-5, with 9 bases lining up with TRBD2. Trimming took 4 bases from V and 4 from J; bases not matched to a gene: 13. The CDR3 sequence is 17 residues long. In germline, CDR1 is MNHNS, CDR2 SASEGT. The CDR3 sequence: CASSAASGNVPTETQYF. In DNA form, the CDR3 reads TGTGCCAGCAGTGCAGCTAGCGGGAACGTCCCCACAGAGACCCAGTACTTC.

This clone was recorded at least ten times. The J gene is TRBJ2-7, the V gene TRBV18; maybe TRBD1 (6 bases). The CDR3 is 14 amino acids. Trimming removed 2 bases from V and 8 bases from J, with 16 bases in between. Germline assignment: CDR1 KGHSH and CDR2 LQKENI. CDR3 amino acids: CASSPTGTSHKQYF. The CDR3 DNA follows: TGTGCCAGCTCACCAACTGGGACATCCCACAAGCAGTACTTC.

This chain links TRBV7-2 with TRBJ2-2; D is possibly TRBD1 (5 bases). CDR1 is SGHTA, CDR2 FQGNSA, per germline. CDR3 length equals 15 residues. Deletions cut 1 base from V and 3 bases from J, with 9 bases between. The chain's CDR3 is CASSLGGWDTGELFF. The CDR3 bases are TGTGCCAGCAGCTTAGGGGGCTGGGACACCGGGGAGCTGTTTTTT.

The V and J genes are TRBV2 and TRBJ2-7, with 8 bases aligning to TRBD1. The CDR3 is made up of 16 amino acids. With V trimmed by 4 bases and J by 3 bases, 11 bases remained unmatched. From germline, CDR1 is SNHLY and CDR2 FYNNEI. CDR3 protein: CASSVYLGQDRYEQYF. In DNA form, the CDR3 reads TGTGCCAGCAGTGTCTATTTGGGACAGGACCGCTACGAGCAGTACTTC.

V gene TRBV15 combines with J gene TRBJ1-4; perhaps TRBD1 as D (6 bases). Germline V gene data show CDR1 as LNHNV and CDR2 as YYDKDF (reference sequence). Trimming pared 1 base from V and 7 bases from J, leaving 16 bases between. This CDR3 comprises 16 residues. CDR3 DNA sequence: TGTGCCACCAGCAGAGCACCGGGCCAGGGGACTGAAAAACTGTTTTTT. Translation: CATSRAPGQGTEKLFF.

DNA for the CDR3: TGTGCCAGCAGTGAAAGTGGCGGAGTAAACATTCAGTACTTC. This sequence encodes CASSESGGVNIQYF. The V and J genes are TRBV6-1 and TRBJ2-4; D is ambiguous. V lost 2 bases and J lost 6, with 11 bases in between. The CDR3 is made up of 14 amino acids. CDR1 MNHNS and CDR2 SASEGT come from the germline V gene.

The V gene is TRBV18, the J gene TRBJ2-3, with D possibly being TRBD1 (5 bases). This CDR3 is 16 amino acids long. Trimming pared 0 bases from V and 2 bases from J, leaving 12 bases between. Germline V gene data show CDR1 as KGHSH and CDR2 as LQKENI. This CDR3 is CASSPPTELATDTQYF. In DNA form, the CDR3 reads TGTGCCAGCTCACCACCGACAGAGCTGGCCACAGATACGCAGTATTTT.

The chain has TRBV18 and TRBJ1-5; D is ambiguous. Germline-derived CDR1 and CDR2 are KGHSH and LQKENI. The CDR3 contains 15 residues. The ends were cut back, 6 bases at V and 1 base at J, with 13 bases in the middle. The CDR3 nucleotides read TGTGCCAGCTCGGCGATTGGGGTAAGCAATCAGCCCCAGCATTTT. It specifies CASSAIGVSNQPQHF. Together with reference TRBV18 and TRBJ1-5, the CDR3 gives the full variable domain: NAGVMQNPRHLVRRRGQEARLRCSPMKGHSHVYWYRQLPEEGLKFMVYLQKENIIDESGMPKERFSAEFPKEGPSILRIQQVVRGDSAAYFCASSAIGVSNQPQHFGDGTRLSIL.